This T cell receptor beta chain was sequenced for a study of identical twins. Each donor was a healthy Caucasian. MiXCR, run by TCRdb on the 5' RACE reads, gives a single entry per CDR3 protein. Of approximately 240,000 distinct CDR3 sequences listed, about an eighth are singletons. This clonotype was seen only a few times. The sample was memory (CD45RO+) T cells sorted from blood. The sequence came from a woman between 18 and 29 years old in good health.

CDR3 amino acids: CARKGVAGVNTGELFF. The CDR3 DNA reads as TGTGCCAGAAAGGGGGTAGCGGGAGTGAACACCGGGGAGCTGTTTTTT. The chain is built from TRBV2 and TRBJ2-2; 9 positions agree with TRBD2. Germline trimming cut 9 bases from V and 1 base from J; bases unmatched to any gene: 9. The CDR3 is 16 residues long. Germline V lookup: CDR1 SNHLY, CDR2 FYNNEI.